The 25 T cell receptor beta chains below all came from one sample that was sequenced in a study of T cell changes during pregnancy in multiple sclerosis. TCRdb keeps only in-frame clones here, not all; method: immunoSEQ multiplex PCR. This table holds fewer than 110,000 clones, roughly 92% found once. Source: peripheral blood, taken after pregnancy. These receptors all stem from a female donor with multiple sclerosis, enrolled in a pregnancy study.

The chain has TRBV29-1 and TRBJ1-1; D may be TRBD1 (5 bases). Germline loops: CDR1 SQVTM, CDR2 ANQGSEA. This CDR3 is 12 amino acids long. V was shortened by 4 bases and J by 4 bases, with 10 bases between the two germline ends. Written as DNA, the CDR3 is TGCAGCGTTGGGGGCTGGTCCACTGAAGCTTTCTTT. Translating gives CSVGGWSTEAFF.

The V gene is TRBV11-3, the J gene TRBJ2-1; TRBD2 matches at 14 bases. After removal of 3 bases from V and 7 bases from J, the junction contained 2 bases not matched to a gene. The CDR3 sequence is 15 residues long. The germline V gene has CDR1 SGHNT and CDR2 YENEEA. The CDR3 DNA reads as TGTGCCAGCAGCTTGACTAGCGGGAGGGCGAATGAGCAGTTCTTC. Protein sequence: CASSLTSGRANEQFF.

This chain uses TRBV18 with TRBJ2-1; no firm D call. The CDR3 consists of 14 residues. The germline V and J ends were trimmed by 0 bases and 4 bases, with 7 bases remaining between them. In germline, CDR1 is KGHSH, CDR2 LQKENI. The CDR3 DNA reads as TGTGCCAGCTCACCACCCACCCGGTACAATGAGCAGTTCTTC. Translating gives CASSPPTRYNEQFF.

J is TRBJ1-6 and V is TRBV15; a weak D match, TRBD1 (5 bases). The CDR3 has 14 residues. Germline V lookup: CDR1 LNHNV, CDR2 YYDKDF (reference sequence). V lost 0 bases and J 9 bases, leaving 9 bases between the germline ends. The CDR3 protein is CATSRDRRGSPLHF. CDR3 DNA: TGTGCCACCAGCAGAGATAGGAGGGGTTCACCCCTCCACTTT.

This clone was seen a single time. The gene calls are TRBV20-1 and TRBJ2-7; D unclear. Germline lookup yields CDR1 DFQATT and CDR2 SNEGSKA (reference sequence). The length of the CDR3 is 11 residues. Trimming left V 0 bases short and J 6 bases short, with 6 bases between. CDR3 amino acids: CSARENGEQYF. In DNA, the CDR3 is TGCAGTGCTAGAGAGAACGGCGAGCAGTACTTC.

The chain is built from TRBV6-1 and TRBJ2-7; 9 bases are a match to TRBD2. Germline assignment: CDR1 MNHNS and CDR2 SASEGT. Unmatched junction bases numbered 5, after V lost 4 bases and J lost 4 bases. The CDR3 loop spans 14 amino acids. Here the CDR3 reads CASSGLAGVYEQYF. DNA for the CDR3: TGTGCCAGCAGTGGCTTAGCGGGAGTTTACGAGCAGTACTTC.

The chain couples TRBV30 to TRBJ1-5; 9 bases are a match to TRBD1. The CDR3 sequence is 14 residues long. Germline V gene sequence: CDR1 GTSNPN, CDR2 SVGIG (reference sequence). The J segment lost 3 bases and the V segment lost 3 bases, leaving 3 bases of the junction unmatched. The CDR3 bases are TGTGCCTGGAGGGGGGACAGGGACAATCAGCCCCAGCATTTT. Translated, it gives CAWRGDRDNQPQHF.

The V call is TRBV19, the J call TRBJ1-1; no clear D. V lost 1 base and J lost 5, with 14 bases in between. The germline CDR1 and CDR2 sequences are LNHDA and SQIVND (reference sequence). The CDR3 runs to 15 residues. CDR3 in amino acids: CASSIVTPAGTEAFF. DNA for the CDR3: TGTGCCAGTAGTATAGTGACTCCCGCGGGTACTGAAGCTTTCTTT.

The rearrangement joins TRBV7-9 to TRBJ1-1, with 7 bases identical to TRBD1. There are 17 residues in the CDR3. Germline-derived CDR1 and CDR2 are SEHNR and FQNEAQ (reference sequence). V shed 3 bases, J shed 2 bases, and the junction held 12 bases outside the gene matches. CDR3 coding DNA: TGTGCCAGCAGCTTCCGTACAGGGGCCCTTACTAACACTGAAGCTTTCTTT. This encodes CASSFRTGALTNTEAFF.

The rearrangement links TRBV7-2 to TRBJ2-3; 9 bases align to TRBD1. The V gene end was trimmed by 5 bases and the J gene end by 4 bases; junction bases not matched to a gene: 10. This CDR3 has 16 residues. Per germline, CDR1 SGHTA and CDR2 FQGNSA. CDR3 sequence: CASSVSGTGSADTQYF. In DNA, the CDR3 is TGTGCCAGCAGCGTCTCCGGGACAGGGAGTGCAGATACGCAGTATTTT.

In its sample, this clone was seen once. In DNA form, the CDR3 reads TGTGCCAGCAGCGCCACTGGGACAGGGGACACCGGGGAGCTGTTTTTT. It specifies CASSATGTGDTGELFF. The chain employs TRBV7-2 and TRBJ2-2; TRBD1 matches at 10 bases. V was pared by 5 bases and J by 3 bases, with 6 bases of the junction left unmatched. Germline CDR1 is SGHTA and CDR2 is FQGNSA. The CDR3 contains 16 residues. Looking up the rest from reference TRBV7-2 and TRBJ2-2 gives the full variable domain: GAGVSQSPSNKVTEKGKDVELRCDPISGHTALYWYRQSLGQGLEFLIYFQGNSAPDKSGLPSDRFSAERTGGSVSTLTIQRTQQEDSAVYLCASSATGTGDTGELFFGEGSRLTVL.

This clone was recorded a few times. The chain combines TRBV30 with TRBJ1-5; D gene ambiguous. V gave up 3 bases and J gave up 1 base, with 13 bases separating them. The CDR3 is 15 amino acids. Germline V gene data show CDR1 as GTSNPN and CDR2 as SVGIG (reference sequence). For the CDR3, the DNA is TGTGCCTGGAGGGGGATGGGAGGGAGCAATCAGCCCCAGCATTTT. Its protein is CAWRGMGGSNQPQHF.

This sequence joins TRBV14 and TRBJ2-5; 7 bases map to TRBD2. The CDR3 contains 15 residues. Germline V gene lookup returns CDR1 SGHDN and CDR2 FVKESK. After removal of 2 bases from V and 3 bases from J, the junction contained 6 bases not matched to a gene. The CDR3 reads CASSQRRLAKETQYF. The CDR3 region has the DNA TGTGCCAGCAGCCAAAGGAGACTAGCAAAAGAGACCCAGTACTTC.

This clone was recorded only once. The CDR3 DNA reads TGTGCCAGCAGACCCGGGACAGCTAGCACAGATACGCAGTATTTT. Translating gives CASRPGTASTDTQYF. The chain is built from TRBV7-3 and TRBJ2-3, with 7 bases aligning to TRBD1. Germline V gene data show CDR1 as SGHTA and CDR2 as FQGTGA. The junction had 6 bases not matched to a gene; V was cut back by 6 bases and J by 0 bases. CDR3 length: 15 residues.

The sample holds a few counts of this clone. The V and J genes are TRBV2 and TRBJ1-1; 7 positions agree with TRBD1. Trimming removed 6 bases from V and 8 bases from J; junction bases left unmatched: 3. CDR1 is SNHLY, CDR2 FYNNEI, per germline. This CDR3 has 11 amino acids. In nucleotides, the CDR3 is TGTGCCAGCAGGGGACAGAAAGAAGCTTTCTTT. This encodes CASRGQKEAFF. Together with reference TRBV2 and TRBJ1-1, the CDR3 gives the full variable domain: EPEVTQTPSHQVTQMGQEVILRCVPISNHLYFYWYRQILGQKVEFLVSFYNNEISEKSEIFDDQFSVERPDGSNFTLKIRSTKLEDSAMYFCASRGQKEAFFGQGTRLTVV.

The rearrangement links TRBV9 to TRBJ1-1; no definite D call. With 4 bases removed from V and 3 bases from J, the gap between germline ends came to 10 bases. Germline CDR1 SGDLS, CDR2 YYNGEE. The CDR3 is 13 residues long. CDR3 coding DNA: TGTGCCAGCAGCTTCCGGGATGACACTGAAGCTTTCTTT. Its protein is CASSFRDDTEAFF.

The CDR3 DNA follows: TGTGCCAGCAGTTTAAAGCGCTCCTCCTACGAGCAGTACTTC. Translated, it gives CASSLKRSSYEQYF. V is TRBV27 and J is TRBJ2-7; D gene uncertain. The CDR3 spans 14 residues. The V gene lost 2 bases and the J gene lost 0 bases, with 8 bases spanning the gap. The germline CDR1 and CDR2 sequences are MNHEY and SMNVEV (reference sequence).

CDR3 in DNA: TGCGCCAGCAGCCAAGTACAGGGGCTGGATGAGCAGTTCTTC. This translates into CASSQVQGLDEQFF. The chain has TRBV4-1 and TRBJ2-1; TRBD1 aligns across 7 bases. Germline V lookup: CDR1 MGHRA, CDR2 YSYEKL. The CDR3 spans 14 residues. Unmatched junction bases numbered 5, after V lost 1 base and J lost 8 bases.

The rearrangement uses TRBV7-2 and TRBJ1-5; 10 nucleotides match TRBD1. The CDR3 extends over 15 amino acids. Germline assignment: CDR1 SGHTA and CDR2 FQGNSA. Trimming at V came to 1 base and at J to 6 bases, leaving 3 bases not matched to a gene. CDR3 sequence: CASSLEGQGPQPQHF. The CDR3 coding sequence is TGTGCCAGCAGCTTAGAGGGACAGGGGCCTCAGCCCCAGCATTTT. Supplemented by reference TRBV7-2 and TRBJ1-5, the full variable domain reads GAGVSQSPSNKVTEKGKDVELRCDPISGHTALYWYRQSLGQGLEFLIYFQGNSAPDKSGLPSDRFSAERTGGSVSTLTIQRTQQEDSAVYLCASSLEGQGPQPQHFGDGTRLSIL.

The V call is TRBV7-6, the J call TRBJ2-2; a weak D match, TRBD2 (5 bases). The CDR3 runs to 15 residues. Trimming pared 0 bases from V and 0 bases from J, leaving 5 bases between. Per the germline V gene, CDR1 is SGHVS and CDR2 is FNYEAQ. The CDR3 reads CASSLAEANTGELFF. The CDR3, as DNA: TGTGCCAGCAGCTTAGCGGAGGCGAACACCGGGGAGCTGTTTTTT.

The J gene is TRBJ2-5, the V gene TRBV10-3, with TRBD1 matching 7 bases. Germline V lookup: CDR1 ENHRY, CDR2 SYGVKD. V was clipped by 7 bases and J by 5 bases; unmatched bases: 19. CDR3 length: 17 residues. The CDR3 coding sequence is TGTGCCATCAAGGGCGACAGGGAAGTGGGCCGCGGGGAGACCCAGTACTTC. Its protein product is CAIKGDREVGRGETQYF.

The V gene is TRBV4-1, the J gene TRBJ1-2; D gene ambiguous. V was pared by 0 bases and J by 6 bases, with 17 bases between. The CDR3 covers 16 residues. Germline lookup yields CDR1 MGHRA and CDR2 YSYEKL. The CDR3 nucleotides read TGCGCCAGCAGCCAAGATCCCCCGGGAGGGCGGGATGGCTACACCTTC. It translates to CASSQDPPGGRDGYTF.

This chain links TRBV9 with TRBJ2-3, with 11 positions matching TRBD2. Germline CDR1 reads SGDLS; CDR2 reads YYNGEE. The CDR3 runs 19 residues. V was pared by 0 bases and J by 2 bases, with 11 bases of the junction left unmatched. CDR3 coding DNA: TGTGCCAGCAGCGTAGACTCCGGACTAGCGGGCCCCTACACAGATACGCAGTATTTT. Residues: CASSVDSGLAGPYTDTQYF.

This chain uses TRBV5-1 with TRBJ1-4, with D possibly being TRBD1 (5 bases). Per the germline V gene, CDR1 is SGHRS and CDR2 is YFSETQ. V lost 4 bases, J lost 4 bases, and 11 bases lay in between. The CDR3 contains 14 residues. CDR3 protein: CASSLDTLNEKLFF. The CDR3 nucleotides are TGCGCCAGCAGCCTGGACACGCTTAATGAAAAACTGTTTTTT.

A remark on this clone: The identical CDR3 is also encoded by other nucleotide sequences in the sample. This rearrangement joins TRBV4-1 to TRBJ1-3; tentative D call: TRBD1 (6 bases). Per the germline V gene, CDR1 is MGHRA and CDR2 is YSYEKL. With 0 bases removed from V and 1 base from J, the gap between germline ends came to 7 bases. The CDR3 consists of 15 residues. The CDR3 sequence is CASSQDRGSGNTIYF. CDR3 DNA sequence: TGCGCCAGCAGCCAAGATAGGGGGTCTGGAAACACCATATATTTT.